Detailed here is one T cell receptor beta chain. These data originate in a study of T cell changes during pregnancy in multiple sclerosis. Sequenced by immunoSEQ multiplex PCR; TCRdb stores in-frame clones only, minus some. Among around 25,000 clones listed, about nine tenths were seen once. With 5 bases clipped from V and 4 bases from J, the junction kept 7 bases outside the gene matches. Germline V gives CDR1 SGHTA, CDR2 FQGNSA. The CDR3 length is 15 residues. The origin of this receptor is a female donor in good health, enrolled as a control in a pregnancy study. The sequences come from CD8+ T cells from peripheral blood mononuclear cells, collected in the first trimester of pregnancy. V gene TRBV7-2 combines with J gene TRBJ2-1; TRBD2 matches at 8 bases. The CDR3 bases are TGTGCCAGCAGCCCCTCCGGGGGGGCATACAATGAGCAGTTCTTC. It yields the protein CASSPSGGAYNEQFF. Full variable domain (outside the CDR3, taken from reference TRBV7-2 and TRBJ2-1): GAGVSQSPSNKVTEKGKDVELRCDPISGHTALYWYRQSLGQGLEFLIYFQGNSAPDKSGLPSDRFSAERTGGSVSTLTIQRTQQEDSAVYLCASSPSGGAYNEQFFGPGTRLTVL.